Sequencing of this T cell receptor beta chain was carried out in a study of T cells in Graves' hyperthyroidism and ophthalmopathy (dated by TCRdb to between 2019 and 2020). For context, the study as a whole: Peripheral blood samples were taken at the time of initial diagnosis, prior to any treatment. A discovery cohort of about 95 patients, approximately 45 with Graves' ophthalmopathy and 55 to 60 with stable Graves' hyperthyroidism, was used to find distinguishing TCR V-J signatures. The roughly 100 discovery patients were randomly divided into training and test sets at a 7:3 ratio. Prospective prediction of ophthalmopathy was tested in an independent validation cohort of fewer than 20 hyperthyroidism patients and approximately 17 patients who later progressed to ophthalmopathy. The study also compared thyroid tissue and blood T-cell repertoires from several Graves' hyperthyroidism patients. After blood sampling, hyperthyroidism patients were treated with methimazole at a starting dose of 30 mg daily, and ophthalmopathy patients were treated with high-dose intravenous methylprednisolone. The paper reports TCR Vbeta CDR3 sequencing of roughly 140 peripheral blood samples: 43 ophthalmopathy, 75 to 80 hyperthyroidism and around 17 progressor patients. Broad study findings and their caveats: No statistical method was used to set the sample size in advance, and investigators knew the group allocation. Ophthalmopathy was separated from stable hyperthyroidism by a 13 V-J signature model, with about 86% sensitivity and just over 81% specificity obtained in cross-validation and 80%/75% obtained in testing. Most expanded thyroid clonotypes (frequency above 0.001) were also found in blood, which suggests that blood repertoires may mirror thyroid immune responses. In validation, the model predicted progression to ophthalmopathy with over 65% sensitivity and about 73% specificity, a median of 6.5 months before onset.

Cut back by 0 bases and 3 bases, the V and J ends lie 9 bases apart. The CDR3 measures 14 amino acids from cysteine to phenylalanine. The read is trimmed to its CDR3 DNA, 42 bases read in frame from base 1. CDR1 SGHRS and CDR2 YFSETQ were looked up in the germline V gene. The TCR beta CDR3 regions were amplified from RNA transcripts. The TCR CDR3 was subjected to a first round of RT-PCR using the HTBI primer set and the Qiagen OneStep RT-PCR kit. Libraries were constructed in a second round of multiplex PCR, after which size selection and purification were carried out. Sequencing of the libraries was done on an Illumina HiSeq2000 using paired-end 100 bp reads. Per the original workflow: SOAPnuke was used to process the raw data, with reads discarded if the reads contained adapters or uncalled bases, had a mean Phred below 15, or lacked an exact constant-primer or identifier match. COPE v1.2.5 was used to merge high-quality paired reads, and clonotypes were defined as unique nucleotide sequences. MiTCR v1.1 was used to align the clonotypes against IMGT TRBV, TRBD and TRBJ reference segments. The analysis was restricted to V-J combinations with a frequency above 0.0001, which together covered 99.2% of the repertoires. A TCS score was defined as the ratio between F50 (clonal expansion) and ExV (chaos), using BLOSUM62-based TCRdist between CDR3 peptides within each V-J. Welch's t-statistics and random forest reduced fewer than 600 V-J features to roughly 13, which were used in a naive Bayes classifier (R e1071). TCRdb reprocessing: public reads trimmed at Q25 with fastp, clones called with MiXCR, in-frame beta chains kept. Records with the same CDR3 protein are collapsed into one entry carrying the most frequent genes and DNA. TCRdb assigned the V and J calls; the authors' analysis was not used. Here the sample has about 370,000 distinct CDR3 sequences; approximately 16% occur a single time. The ten top clones hold approximately 19% of the sample.

This clonotype was picked up many times. Its recognized antigen is unknown. It has no much larger one-base neighbor in the sample; base qualities were not kept. Ophthalmopathy patients had moderately to severely active disease, Clinical Activity Score of at least 3, NOSPECS grade of at least 4, and duration under 3 months. Exclusion was applied to patients with uncontrolled infections, other autoimmune diseases, pregnancy or lactation. Diagnoses were established on the basis of clinical symptoms, serum thyroxine and TRAb, thyroid ultrasound, and orbital computed tomography. PBMCs were isolated from approximately 10 ml of fresh peripheral blood by Ficoll-Paque density gradient centrifugation. Total RNA was extracted using Trizol reagent, and RNA quality was assessed on an Agilent 2100 Bioanalyzer.

The source material was blood. The chain is assembled from TRBV5-1 and TRBJ1-1; the D gene remains uncertain. The sequence was collected from a woman aged 60 to 75 with Graves' ophthalmopathy. The nucleotides are TGCGCCAGCAGCTTGGCAGGTCGGTACACTGAAGCTTTCTTT. Its coded protein is CASSLAGRYTEAFF.